This record looks at one T cell receptor beta chain sequence and its context. Germline loops: CDR1 MDHEN, CDR2 SYDVKM. Unmatched junction bases numbered 12, after V lost 6 bases and J lost 5 bases. The CDR3 is made up of 16 amino acids. The source of the sample is a study of response to subunit inactivated influenza vaccine. Via MiXCR, TCRdb re-called the RT-PCR reads, giving one row per CDR3 protein. The sample lists roughly 540,000 distinct CDR3 sequences, roughly 23% occurring once. This sample was shared with a second study, whose subject was T cells expressing NK-cell markers. In that study: Template switching by 5'RACE with UMIs generated the TCR beta cDNA. The TCR beta repertoires originated in sorted CD3+CD56+NKG2C+, CD3+CD56+NKG2C- and CD3+CD56-NKG2C+ T cells. An anti-gamma-delta TCR antibody was added in several experiments. It restricted sorting to alpha-beta TCR-expressing T cells.

The TCR was taken from a man aged 45-65 years who received an inactivated influenza vaccine. Here the sequenced sample was CD4+ T cells sorted from PBMCs, taken 12 days after vaccination. This chain joins TRBV28 and TRBJ2-1, with TRBD2 matching over 8 bases. The CDR3: CASSRGGLQRNNEQFF. CDR3 sequence (DNA): TGTGCCAGCAGCCGGGGGGGCCTCCAGAGGAACAATGAGCAGTTCTTC.